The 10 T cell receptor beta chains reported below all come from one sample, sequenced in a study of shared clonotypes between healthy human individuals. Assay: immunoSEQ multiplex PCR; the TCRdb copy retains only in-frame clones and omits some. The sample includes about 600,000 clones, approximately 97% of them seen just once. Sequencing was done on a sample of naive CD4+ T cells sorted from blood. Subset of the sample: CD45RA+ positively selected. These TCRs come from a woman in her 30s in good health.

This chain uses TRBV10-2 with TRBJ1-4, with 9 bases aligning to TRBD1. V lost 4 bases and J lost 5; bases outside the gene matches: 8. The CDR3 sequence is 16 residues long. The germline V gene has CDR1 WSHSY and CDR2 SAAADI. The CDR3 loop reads CASSGFGGQGNEKLFF. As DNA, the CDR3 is TGCGCCAGCAGTGGGTTCGGGGGACAGGGAAATGAAAAACTGTTTTTT.

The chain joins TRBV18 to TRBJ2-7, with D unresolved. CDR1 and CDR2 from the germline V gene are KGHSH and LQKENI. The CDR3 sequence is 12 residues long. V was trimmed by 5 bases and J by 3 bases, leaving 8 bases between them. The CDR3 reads CASSEQVYEQYF. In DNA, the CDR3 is TGTGCCAGCTCAGAACAAGTCTACGAGCAGTACTTC.

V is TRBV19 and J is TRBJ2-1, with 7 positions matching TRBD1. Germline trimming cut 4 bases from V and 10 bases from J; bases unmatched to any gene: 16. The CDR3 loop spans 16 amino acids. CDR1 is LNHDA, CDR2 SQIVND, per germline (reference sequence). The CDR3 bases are TGTGCCAGTAGTAGTCCCCCGGGACAGTCGTTTGGGGAGCAGTTCTTC. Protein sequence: CASSSPPGQSFGEQFF.

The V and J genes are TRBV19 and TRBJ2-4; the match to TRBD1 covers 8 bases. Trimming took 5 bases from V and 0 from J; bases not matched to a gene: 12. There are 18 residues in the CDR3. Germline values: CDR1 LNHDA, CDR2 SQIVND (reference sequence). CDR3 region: CASSVTHRGVGAKNIQYF. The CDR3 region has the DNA TGTGCCAGTAGTGTAACCCACAGGGGGGTGGGAGCCAAAAACATTCAGTACTTC.

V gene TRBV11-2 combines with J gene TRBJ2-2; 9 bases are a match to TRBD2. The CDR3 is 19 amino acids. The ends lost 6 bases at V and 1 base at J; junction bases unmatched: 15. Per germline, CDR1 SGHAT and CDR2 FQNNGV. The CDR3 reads CASRSLSRGRARNTGELFF. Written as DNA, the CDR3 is TGTGCCAGCAGATCATTAAGTCGCGGGAGGGCCCGGAACACCGGGGAGCTGTTTTTT.

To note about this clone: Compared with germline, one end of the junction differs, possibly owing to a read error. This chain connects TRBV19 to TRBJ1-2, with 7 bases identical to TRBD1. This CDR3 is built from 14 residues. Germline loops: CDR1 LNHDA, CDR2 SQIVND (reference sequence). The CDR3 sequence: CASSTLTGNSGYTF. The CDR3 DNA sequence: TGTGCCAGTAGTACGCTGACAGGGAACTCTGGCTACACCTTC.

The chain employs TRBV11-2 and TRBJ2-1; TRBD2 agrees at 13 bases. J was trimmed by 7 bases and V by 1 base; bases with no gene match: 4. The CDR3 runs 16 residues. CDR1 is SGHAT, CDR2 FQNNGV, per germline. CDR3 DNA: TGTGCCAGCAGCTTAGTACTAGCGGGAGGGCTGAATGAGCAGTTCTTC. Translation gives CASSLVLAGGLNEQFF.

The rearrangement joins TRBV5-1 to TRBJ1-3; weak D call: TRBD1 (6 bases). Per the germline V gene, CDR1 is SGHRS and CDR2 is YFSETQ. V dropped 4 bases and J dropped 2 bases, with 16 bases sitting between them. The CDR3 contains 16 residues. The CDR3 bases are TGCGCCAGCAGCCAGGCCAGCGCAGGGGCTGGAAACACCATATATTTT. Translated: CASSQASAGAGNTIYF.

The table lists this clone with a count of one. CDR3 DNA sequence: TGTGCCAGCAGAGGGACAGGGGCTCAGCCCCAGCATTTT. Encoded protein: CASRGTGAQPQHF. The V call is TRBV2, the J call TRBJ1-5; 10 nucleotides align to TRBD1. The CDR3 has 13 residues. Germline V gene lookup returns CDR1 SNHLY and CDR2 FYNNEI. J lost 6 bases, V lost 6 bases, and 2 bases had no gene match.

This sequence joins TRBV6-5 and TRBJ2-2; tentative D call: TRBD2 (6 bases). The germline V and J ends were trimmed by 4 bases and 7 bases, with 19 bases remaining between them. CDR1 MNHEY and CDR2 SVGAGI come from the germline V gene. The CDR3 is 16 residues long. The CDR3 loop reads CASSSPSGVFGGELFF. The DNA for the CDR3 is TGTGCCAGCAGTTCTCCTTCGGGAGTATTCGGCGGGGAGCTGTTTTTT.